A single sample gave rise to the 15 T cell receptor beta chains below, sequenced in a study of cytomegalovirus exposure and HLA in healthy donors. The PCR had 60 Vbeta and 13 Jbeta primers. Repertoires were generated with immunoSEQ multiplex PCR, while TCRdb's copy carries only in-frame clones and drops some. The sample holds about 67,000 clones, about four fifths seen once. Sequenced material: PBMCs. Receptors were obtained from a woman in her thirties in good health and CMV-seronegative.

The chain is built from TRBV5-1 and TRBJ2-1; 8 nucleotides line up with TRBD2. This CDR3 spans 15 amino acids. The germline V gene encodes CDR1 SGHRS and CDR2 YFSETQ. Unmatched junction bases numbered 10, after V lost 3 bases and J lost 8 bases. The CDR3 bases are TGCGCCAGCAGCTGGAAAGCGGGAGCTGGCGATGAGCAGTTCTTC. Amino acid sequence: CASSWKAGAGDEQFF.

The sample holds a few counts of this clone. The DNA for the CDR3 is TGCGCCAGCAGCCAAGACTCTTTTTATAGAGCTGAACCATATGGCTACACCTTC. It translates to CASSQDSFYRAEPYGYTF. This sequence joins TRBV4-3 and TRBJ1-2; no firm D call. The CDR3 contains 18 residues. Germline V gene data show CDR1 as LGHNA and CDR2 as YSLEER. The V end lost 0 bases, the J end lost 5 bases, and 22 bases lay between the germline ends.

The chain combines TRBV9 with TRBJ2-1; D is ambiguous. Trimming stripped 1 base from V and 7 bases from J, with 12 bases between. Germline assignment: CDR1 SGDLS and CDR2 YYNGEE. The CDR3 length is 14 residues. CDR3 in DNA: TGTGCCAGCAGCGTAAGCTCTAGTCTGAATGAGCAGTTCTTC. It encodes CASSVSSSLNEQFF.

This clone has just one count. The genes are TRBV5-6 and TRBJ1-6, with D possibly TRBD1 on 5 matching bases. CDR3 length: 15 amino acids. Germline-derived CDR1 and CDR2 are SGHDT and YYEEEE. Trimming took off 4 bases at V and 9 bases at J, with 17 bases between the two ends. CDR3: CASSLRSGVFSPLHF. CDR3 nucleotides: TGTGCCAGCAGCCTCAGGTCGGGGGTTTTTTCACCCCTCCACTTT.

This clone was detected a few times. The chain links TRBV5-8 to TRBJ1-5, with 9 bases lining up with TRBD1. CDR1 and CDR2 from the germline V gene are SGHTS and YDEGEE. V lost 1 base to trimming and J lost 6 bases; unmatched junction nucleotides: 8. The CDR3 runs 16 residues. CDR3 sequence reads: CASSLTTGGRGQPQHF. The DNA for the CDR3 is TGTGCCAGCAGCTTGACTACAGGGGGCAGGGGTCAGCCCCAGCATTTT.

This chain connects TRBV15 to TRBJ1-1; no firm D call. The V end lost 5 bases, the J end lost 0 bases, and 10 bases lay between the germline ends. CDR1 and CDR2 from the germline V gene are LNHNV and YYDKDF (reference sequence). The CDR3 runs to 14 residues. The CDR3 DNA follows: TGTGCCACCAGCCCGGGAAGTTTGAACACTGAAGCTTTCTTT. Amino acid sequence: CATSPGSLNTEAFF.

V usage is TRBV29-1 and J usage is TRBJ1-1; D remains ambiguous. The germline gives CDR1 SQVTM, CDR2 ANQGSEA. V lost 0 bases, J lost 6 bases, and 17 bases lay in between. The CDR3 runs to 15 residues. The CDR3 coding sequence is TGCAGCGTTGAAGATCGTCGGGGAGTAGTCGCTGAAGCTTTCTTT. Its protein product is CSVEDRRGVVAEAFF.

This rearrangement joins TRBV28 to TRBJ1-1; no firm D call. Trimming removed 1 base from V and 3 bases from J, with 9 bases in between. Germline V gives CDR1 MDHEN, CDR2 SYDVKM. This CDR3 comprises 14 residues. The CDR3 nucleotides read TGTGCCAGCAGTTTATCGGGGAAGGACACTGAAGCTTTCTTT. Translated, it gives CASSLSGKDTEAFF.

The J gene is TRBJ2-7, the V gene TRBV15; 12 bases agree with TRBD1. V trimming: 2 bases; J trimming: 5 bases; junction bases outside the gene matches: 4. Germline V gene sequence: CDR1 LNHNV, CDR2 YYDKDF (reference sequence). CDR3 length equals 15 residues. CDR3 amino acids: CATSRSGTGGHEQYF. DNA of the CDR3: TGTGCCACCAGCAGATCCGGGACAGGGGGCCACGAGCAGTACTTC.

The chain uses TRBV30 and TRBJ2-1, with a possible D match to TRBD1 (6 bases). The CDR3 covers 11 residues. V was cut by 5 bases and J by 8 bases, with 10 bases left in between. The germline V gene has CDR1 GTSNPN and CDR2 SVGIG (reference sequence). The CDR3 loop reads CAWGPGDEQFF. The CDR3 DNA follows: TGTGCCTGGGGACCAGGGGATGAGCAGTTCTTC.

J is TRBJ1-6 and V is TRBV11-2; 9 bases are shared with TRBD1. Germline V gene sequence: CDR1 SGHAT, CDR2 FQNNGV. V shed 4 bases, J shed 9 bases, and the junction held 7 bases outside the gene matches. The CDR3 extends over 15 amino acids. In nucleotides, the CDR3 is TGTGCCAGCAGCTGGGGACAGGGTGAGGCTTCACCCCTCCACTTT. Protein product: CASSWGQGEASPLHF.

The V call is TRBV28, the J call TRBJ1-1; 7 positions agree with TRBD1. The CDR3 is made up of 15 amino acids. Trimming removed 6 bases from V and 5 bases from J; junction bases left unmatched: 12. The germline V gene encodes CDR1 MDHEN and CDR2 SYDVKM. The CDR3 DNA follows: TGTGCCAGCAGCCTCTCAAACAGGGGATGGACTGAAGCTTTCTTT. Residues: CASSLSNRGWTEAFF.

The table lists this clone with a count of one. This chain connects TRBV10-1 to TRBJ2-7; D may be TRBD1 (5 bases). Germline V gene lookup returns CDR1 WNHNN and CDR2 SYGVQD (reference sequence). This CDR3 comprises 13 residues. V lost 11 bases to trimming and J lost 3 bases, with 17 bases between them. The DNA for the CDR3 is TGCGCCTCCGAACAGGTTATATACTACGAGCAGTACTTC. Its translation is CASEQVIYYEQYF.

The DNA for the CDR3 is TGTGCCAGCTCACCACGGGCAGGGGATTACACTGAAGCTTTCTTT. Protein: CASSPRAGDYTEAFF. The chain links TRBV18 to TRBJ1-1; D is possibly TRBD1 (6 bases). This CDR3 region has 15 residues. The V gene's germline CDR1 is KGHSH and CDR2 LQKENI. V was cut by 1 base and J by 3 bases, with 12 bases left in between.

The CDR3 DNA follows: TGCAGCGTTGAAGGGCAGGGTTACAATGAGCAGTTCTTC. This gives the protein CSVEGQGYNEQFF. The chain uses TRBV29-1 and TRBJ2-1, with TRBD1 as a possible D gene (5 bases). The CDR3 extends over 13 amino acids. The germline V gene encodes CDR1 SQVTM and CDR2 ANQGSEA. Trimming left V 1 base short and J 4 bases short, with 8 bases between.